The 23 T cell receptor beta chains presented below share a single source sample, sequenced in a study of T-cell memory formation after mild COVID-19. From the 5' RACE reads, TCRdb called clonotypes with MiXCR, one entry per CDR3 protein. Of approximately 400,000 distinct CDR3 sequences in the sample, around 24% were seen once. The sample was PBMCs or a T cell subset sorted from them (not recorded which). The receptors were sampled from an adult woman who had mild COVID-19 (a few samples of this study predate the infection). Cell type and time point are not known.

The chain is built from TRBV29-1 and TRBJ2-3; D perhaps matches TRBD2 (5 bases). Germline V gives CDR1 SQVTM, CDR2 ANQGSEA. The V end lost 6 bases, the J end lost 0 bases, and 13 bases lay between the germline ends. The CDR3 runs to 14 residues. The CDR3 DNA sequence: TGCAGCGTCCGGTGGGCTAGCAGCACAGATACGCAGTATTTT. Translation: CSVRWASSTDTQYF.

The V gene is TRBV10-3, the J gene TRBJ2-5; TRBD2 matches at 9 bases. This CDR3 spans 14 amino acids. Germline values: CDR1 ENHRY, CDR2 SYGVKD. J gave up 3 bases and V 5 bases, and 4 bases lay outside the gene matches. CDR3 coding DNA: TGTGCCATCAGTCTGGTAGCGGGAGAAGAGACCCAGTACTTC. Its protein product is CAISLVAGEETQYF.

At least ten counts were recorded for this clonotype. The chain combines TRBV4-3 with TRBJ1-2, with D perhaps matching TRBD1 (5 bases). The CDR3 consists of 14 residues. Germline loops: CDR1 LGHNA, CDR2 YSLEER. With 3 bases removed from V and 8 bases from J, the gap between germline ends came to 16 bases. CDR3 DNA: TGCGCCAGCAGCCAGATCATCAGGGTCGGGGGCTACACCTTC. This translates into CASSQIIRVGGYTF.

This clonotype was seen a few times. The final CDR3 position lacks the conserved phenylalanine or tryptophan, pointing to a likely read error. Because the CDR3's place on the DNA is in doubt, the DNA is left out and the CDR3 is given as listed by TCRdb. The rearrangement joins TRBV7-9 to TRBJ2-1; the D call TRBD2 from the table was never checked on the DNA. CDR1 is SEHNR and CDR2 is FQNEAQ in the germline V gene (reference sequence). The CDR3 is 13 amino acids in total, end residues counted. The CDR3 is CASSLAAGGAGVL.

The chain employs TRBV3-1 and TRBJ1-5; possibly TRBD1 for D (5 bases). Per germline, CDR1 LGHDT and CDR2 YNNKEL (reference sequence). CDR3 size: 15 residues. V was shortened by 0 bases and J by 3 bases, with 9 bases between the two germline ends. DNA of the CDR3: TGTGCCAGCAGCCAAGAAACAGGTACCAATCAGCCCCAGCATTTT. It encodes CASSQETGTNQPQHF. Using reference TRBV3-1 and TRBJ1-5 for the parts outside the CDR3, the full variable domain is DTAVSQTPKYLVTQMGNDKSIKCEQNLGHDTMYWYKQDSKKFLKIMFSYNNKELIINETVPNRFSPKSPDKAHLNLHINSLELGDSAVYFCASSQETGTNQPQHFGDGTRLSIL.

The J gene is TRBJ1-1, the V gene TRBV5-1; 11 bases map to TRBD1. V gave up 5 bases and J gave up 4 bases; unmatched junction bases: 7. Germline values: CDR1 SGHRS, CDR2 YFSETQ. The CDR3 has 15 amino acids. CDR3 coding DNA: TGCGCCAGCAGTCTTGGACAGGGGGCGAGCACTGAAGCTTTCTTT. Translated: CASSLGQGASTEAFF.

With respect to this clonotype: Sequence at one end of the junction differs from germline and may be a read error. The DNA of the CDR3 is TGCGCCAGCAGCTCTCGCCAGACGTTC. Amino acid sequence: CASSSRQTF. This sequence joins TRBV5-1 and TRBJ2-7, with D unresolved. Germline values: CDR1 SGHRS, CDR2 YFSETQ. CDR3 size: 9 residues.

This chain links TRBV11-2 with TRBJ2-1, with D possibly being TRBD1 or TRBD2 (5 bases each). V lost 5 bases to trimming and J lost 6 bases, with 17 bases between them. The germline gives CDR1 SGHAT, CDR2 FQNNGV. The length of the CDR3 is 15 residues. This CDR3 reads CASSIGVGTRNEQFF. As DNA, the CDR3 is TGTGCCAGCAGCATAGGGGTGGGGACCCGCAATGAGCAGTTCTTC.

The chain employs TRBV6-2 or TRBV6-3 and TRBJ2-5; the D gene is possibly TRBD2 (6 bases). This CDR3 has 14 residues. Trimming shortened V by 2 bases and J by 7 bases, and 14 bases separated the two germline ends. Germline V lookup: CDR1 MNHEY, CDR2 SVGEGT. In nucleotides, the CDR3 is TGTGCCAGCAGTTACGGGACTTTAGAAGGGACCCAGTACTTC. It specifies CASSYGTLEGTQYF.

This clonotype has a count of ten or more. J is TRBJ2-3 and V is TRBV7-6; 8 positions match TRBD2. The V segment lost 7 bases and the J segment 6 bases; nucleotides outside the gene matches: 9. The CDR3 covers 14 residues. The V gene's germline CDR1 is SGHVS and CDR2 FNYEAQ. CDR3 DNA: TGTGCCAGCACCTTCGGGGGGGCCATGGATACGCAGTATTTT. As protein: CASTFGGAMDTQYF.

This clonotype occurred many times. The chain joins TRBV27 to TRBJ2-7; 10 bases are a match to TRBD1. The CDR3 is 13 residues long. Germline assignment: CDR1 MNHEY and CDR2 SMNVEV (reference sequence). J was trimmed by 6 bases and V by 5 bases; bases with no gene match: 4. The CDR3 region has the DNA TGTGCCAGCAGTCTGGGACAGGGGATCGAGCAGTACTTC. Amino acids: CASSLGQGIEQYF.

CDR3 DNA: TGCGCCAGCAGCCAAGACCCCCCGACTGAGCAGTTCTTC. Encoded protein: CASSQDPPTEQFF. The chain employs TRBV4-1 and TRBJ2-1; D is unclear. V was pared by 0 bases and J by 9 bases, with 9 bases between. Germline CDR1 and CDR2: MGHRA and YSYEKL. The CDR3 is 13 residues long.

The DNA for the CDR3 is TGTGCCAGCAGCTCGGACAGCTCCTATAATTCACCCCTCCACTTT. Amino acid sequence: CASSSDSSYNSPLHF. The chain recombines TRBV7-2 with TRBJ1-6; perhaps TRBD1 as D (6 bases). V lost 4 bases to trimming and J lost 0 bases, with 7 bases between them. The CDR3 sequence is 15 residues long. The germline gives CDR1 SGHTA, CDR2 FQGNSA.

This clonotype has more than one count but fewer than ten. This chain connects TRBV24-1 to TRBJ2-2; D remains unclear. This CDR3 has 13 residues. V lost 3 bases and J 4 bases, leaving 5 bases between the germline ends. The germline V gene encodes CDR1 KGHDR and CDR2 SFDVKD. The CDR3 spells CATSDLRTGELFF. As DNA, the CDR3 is TGTGCCACCAGTGATCTGCGCACCGGGGAGCTGTTTTTT.

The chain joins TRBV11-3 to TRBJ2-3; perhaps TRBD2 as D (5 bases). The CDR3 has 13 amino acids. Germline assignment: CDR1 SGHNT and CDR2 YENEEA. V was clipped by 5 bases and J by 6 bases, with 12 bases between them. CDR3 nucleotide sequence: TGTGCCAGCAGCCCCCCTAGCAAGGATACGCAGTATTTT. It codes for CASSPPSKDTQYF.

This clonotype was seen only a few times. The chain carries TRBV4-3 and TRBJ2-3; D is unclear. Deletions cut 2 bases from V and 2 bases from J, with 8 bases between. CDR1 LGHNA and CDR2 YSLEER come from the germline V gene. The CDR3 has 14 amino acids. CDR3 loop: CASSQSAATDTQYF. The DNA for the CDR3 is TGCGCCAGCAGCCAAAGTGCGGCCACAGATACGCAGTATTTT.

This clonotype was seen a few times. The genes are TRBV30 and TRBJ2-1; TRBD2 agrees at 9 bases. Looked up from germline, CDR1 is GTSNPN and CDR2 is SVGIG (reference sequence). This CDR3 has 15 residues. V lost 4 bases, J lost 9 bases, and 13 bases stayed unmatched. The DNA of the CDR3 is TGTGCCTGGACCTGGGGCGGGAGGGCGGTAGGTGAGCAGTTCTTC. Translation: CAWTWGGRAVGEQFF.

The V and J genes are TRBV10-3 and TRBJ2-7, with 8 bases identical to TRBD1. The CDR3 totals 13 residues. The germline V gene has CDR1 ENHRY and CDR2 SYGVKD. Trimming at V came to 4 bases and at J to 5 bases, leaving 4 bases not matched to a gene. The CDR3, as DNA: TGTGCCATCAGTGGGACAGGGATCCACGAGCAGTACTTC. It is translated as CAISGTGIHEQYF.

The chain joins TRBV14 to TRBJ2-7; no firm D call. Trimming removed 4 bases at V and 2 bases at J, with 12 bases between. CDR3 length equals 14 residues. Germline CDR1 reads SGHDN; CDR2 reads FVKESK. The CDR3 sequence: CASSPALTTYEQYF. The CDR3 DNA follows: TGTGCCAGCAGCCCCGCCCTGACCACCTACGAGCAGTACTTC.

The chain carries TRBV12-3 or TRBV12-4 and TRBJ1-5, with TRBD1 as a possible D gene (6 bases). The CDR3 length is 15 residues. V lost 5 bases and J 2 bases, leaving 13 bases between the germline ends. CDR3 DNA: TGTGCCAGCAGTATACAGGGTCGAGGCAATCAGCCCCAGCATTTT. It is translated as CASSIQGRGNQPQHF.

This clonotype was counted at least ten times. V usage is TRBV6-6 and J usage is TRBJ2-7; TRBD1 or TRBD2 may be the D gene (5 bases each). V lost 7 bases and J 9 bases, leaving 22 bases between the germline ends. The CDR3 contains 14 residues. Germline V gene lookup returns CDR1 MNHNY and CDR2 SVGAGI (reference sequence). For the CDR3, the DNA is TGTGCCAGCAAACAAGGGGCCGGGGCATTGTGGCAGTACTTC. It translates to CASKQGAGALWQYF.

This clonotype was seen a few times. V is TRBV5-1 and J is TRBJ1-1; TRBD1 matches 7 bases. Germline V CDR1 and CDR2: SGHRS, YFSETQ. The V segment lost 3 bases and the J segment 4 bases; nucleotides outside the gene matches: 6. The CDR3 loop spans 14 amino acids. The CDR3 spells CASSSGQRTTEAFF. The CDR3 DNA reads TGCGCCAGCAGCTCGGGACAGCGGACCACTGAAGCTTTCTTT.

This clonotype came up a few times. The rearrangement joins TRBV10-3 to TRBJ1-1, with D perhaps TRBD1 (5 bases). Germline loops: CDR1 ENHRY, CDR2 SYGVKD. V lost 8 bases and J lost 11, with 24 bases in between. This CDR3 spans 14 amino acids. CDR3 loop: CAIQKSQGGGQAFF. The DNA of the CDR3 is TGTGCCATCCAGAAGTCCCAGGGCGGAGGTCAGGCTTTCTTT.